Listed below are T cell receptor beta chains from one sample, sequenced in a study of blood T cells in healthy people across ages. From the 5' RACE reads, TCRdb called clonotypes with MiXCR, one entry per CDR3 protein. The sample contains about 580,000 distinct CDR3 sequences, 45% to 55% of which appear only once. The sequencing sample was made of blood. Receptor source: an elderly man in good health. Each CDR3 is given with its conserved first and last residue. D genes are given only for firm matches. Only some rows state a clone size, as once, few, many or a class for expanded clones.

NA | NA | TRBJ2-1 | TRBV6-5 | TGTGCCAGCACCACTGGTGAGGGCCAGACCCAGTTCTTC | CASTTGEGQTQFF
NA | NA | TRBJ2-4 | TRBV15 | TGTGCCACCAGCAGAGATCCGGGATACCTTAGGGCCAAAAACATTCAGTACTTC | CATSRDPGYLRAKNIQYF
TRBD2 | few | TRBJ2-7 | TRBV4-3 | TGCGCCAGCAGCCAAGATCACGCTAGCGGGAGGAACGAGCAGTACTTC | CASSQDHASGRNEQYF
NA | NA | TRBJ1-1 | TRBV18 | TGTGCCAGCTCTCCCAGGGTCGAGAACACTGAAGCTTTCTTT | CASSPRVENTEAFF
TRBD2 | NA | TRBJ2-5 | TRBV20-1 | TGCAGTGCTATGGGACTAGCAAAAGAGACCCAGTACTTC | CSAMGLAKETQYF
NA | NA | TRBJ2-4 | TRBV5-1 | TGCGCCAGCAGCTTGGCGGGCAGGGGCCAAAACATTCAGTACTTC | CASSLAGRGQNIQYF
TRBD2 | NA | TRBJ2-3 | TRBV29-1 | TGCAGCGTTGACACTAGCGGGAGGTGGACAGATACGCAGTATTTT | CSVDTSGRWTDTQYF
NA | NA | TRBJ2-7 | TRBV7-9 | TGTGCCAGCAGCTTAGTACGGGAGAGTTACTACGAGCAGTACTTC | CASSLVRESYYEQYF
TRBD1 | few | TRBJ1-1 | TRBV4-3 | TGCGCCAGCAGCCAAGATGGGACAGGGATGGGAGCTTTCTTT | CASSQDGTGMGAFF
TRBD1 | few | TRBJ2-3 | TRBV29-1 | TGCAGCGCCTCCTGGACAGGGGGGATCACAGATACGCAGTATTTT | CSASWTGGITDTQYF
NA | NA | TRBJ2-5 | TRBV20-1 | TGCAGTGCTAGGATATGGGTAGGGCTAGAGACCCAGTACTTC | CSARIWVGLETQYF
TRBD1 | NA | TRBJ2-1 | TRBV2 | TGTGCCAGCAGTGTTGGGCAGGGGGCGCAGTTCTTC | CASSVGQGAQFF
NA | NA | TRBJ2-3 | TRBV4-3 | TGCGCCAGTAGCCAAGAGAGGGCACGGACGCTGTATTTT | CASSQERARTLYF
NA | NA | TRBJ2-7 | TRBV25-1 | TGTGCCAGCAGTTCCGTGCAGGGGTTAACCTACGAGCAGTACTTC | CASSSVQGLTYEQYF
TRBD2 | NA | TRBJ2-5 | TRBV9 | TGTGCCAGCAGCCTAGCTAGCGGGAAGGGGACCCAGTACTTC | CASSLASGKGTQYF
NA | NA | TRBJ2-3 | TRBV4-1 | TGCGCCAGCAGCCAAGATGTGTCGGCAGATACGCAGTATTTT | CASSQDVSADTQYF
NA | NA | TRBJ2-5 | TRBV6-2/TRBV6-3 | TGTGCCATCCTGACAGGAGAGACCCAGTACTTC | CAILTGETQYF
NA | NA | TRBJ1-4 | TRBV3-1 | TGTGCCAGCAGCCCTAAGTACGGGAAACTGTTTTTT | CASSPKYGKLFF
NA | NA | TRBJ2-1 | TRBV18 | TGTGCCAGCTCACCCGGCTTGGGGCAGGGTGTAGATGAGCAGTTCTTC | CASSPGLGQGVDEQFF
NA | NA | TRBJ1-1 | TRBV4-2 | TGTGCCAGCAGCCCTCGCGGGGGGGACGACACTGAAGCTTTCTTT | CASSPRGGDDTEAFF
NA | NA | TRBJ2-7 | TRBV12-3/TRBV12-4 | TGTGCCAGCAGTGTAGCGGCAGATTCCGAGCAGTACTTC | CASSVAADSEQYF
TRBD1 | NA | TRBJ2-5 | TRBV6-1 | TGTGCCAGCAGTGAAGCCGGGGTAGGGACAGGGGGCAACCAAGAGACCCAGTACTTC | CASSEAGVGTGGNQETQYF
NA | NA | TRBJ1-4 | TRBV7-2 | TGTGCCAGCAGCTTAGCAGGGGCCTTTGAAAAACTGTTTTTT | CASSLAGAFEKLFF
NA | NA | TRBJ2-3 | TRBV20-1 | TGCAGTGCTAGTGGGGGGGGCCTGGGAGAGACAGATACGCAGTATTTT | CSASGGGLGETDTQYF
NA | few | TRBJ2-7 | TRBV5-5 | TGTGCCAGCAGCTTGGCGGGGGCCTTGGACGAGCAGTACTTC | CASSLAGALDEQYF
NA | NA | TRBJ2-1 | TRBV20-1 | TGCAGTCGACTCGTAAGCTCCTACAATGAGCAGTTCTTC | CSRLVSSYNEQFF
NA | NA | TRBJ2-5 | TRBV25-1 | TGTGCCAGCAGTGCTAGCCCGCGAGGAGAGACCCAGTACTTC | CASSASPRGETQYF
NA | few | TRBJ2-7 | TRBV15 | TGTGCCACCAGCAGAGAGGCTCTCTACGAGCAGTACTTC | CATSREALYEQYF
TRBD2 | once | TRBJ2-1 | TRBV4-2 | TGTGCCAGCAGCCACGCCGGGACTAGCGCTATCAATGAGCAGTTCTTC | CASSHAGTSAINEQFF
TRBD2 | NA | TRBJ2-1 | TRBV7-9 | TGTGCCAGCAGCTCGCCGGGTAGCGGGATTGACAATGAGCAGTTCTTC | CASSSPGSGIDNEQFF
TRBD1 | NA | TRBJ1-1 | TRBV27 | TGTGCCACCGTCCATAACCCAACAGGGGGGAACACTGAAGCTTTCTTT | CATVHNPTGGNTEAFF
NA | few | TRBJ2-1 | TRBV3-1 | TGTGCCAGCAGCCAGGGTAACGGCGGGGAGCAGTTCTTC | CASSQGNGGEQFF
TRBD2 | few | TRBJ2-1 | TRBV4-1 | TGCGCCAGCAGCCAGGGTAGCGGGGGGGCCACCTCTAATGAGCAGTTCTTC | CASSQGSGGATSNEQFF
TRBD2 | NA | TRBJ2-3 | TRBV20-1 | TGCAGTGCTAGAGATCCCGCTAGCGGGGGCACAGATACGCAGTATTTT | CSARDPASGGTDTQYF
NA | few | TRBJ1-5 | TRBV27 | TGTGCCAGCAGTTTGGCGGGGTCTCAGCCCCAGCATTTT | CASSLAGSQPQHF
TRBD2 | NA | TRBJ2-3 | TRBV6-2/TRBV6-3 | TGTGCCAGCAGTTACGCGGGAGAATGGACAGATACGCAGTATTTT | CASSYAGEWTDTQYF
NA | NA | TRBJ2-1 | TRBV6-2/TRBV6-3 | TGTGCCAGCATGAACAGGGCGGGAGAAGTTGAGCAGTTCTTC | CASMNRAGEVEQFF
TRBD2 | once | TRBJ2-3 | TRBV5-8 | TGTGCCAGCAGCGTGAGCGGGGGGGCACGTACGCAGTATTTT | CASSVSGGARTQYF
NA | NA | TRBJ2-7 | TRBV9 | TGTGCCAGCAGCGTAGCTACCGGGCCCTACGAGCAGTACTTC | CASSVATGPYEQYF
NA | many | TRBJ2-7 | TRBV6-5 | TGTGCCAGCACCTGGGGGTACGAGCAGTACTTC | CASTWGYEQYF
NA | NA | TRBJ1-5 | TRBV20-1 | TGCAGTGCTAGAGGGGGTGGGGTCCCCAATCAGCCCCAGCATTTT | CSARGGGVPNQPQHF
TRBD2 | NA | TRBJ2-5 | TRBV29-1 | TGCAGCGTTGTCCCAGCGGGGGATCAAGAGACCCAGTACTTC | CSVVPAGDQETQYF
NA | few | TRBJ2-5 | TRBV4-1 | TGCGCCAGCAGCCAAGGGGACTACCAAGAGACCCAGTACTTC | CASSQGDYQETQYF
NA | NA | TRBJ1-5 | TRBV7-2 | TGTGCCAGCAGCTTAGACTATCAGCCCCAGCATTTT | CASSLDYQPQHF
NA | few | TRBJ2-5 | TRBV20-1 | TGCAGTGCTACTTCGGAGACCCAGTACTTC | CSATSETQYF
TRBD2 | many | TRBJ2-1 | TRBV20-1 | TGCAGTGCTAGAGAGGAAAGCGGGGGGGATTACATGAATGAGCAGTTCTTC | CSAREESGGDYMNEQFF
TRBD1 | NA | TRBJ1-2 | TRBV30 | TGTGCCCAAACGGGACAGTCTAACTATGGCTACACCTTC | CAQTGQSNYGYTF
NA | NA | TRBJ1-3 | TRBV20-1 | TGCAGTGCTCTCGACCGAACAACCTCTGGAAACACCATATATTTT | CSALDRTTSGNTIYF
TRBD2 | few | TRBJ2-7 | TRBV7-9 | TGTGCCAGCAGCTTATCGGCGGGAGAGACCTACGAGCAGTACTTC | CASSLSAGETYEQYF
TRBD1 | NA | TRBJ1-4 | TRBV12-3/TRBV12-4 | TGTGCCAGCAGTCCAGGACAGGGGGAAAGCGAAAAACTGTTTTTT | CASSPGQGESEKLFF
NA | NA | TRBJ2-7 | TRBV20-1 | TGCAGTGCTAAGGGCACCTTATACGAGCAGTACTTC | CSAKGTLYEQYF
NA | few | TRBJ2-1 | TRBV4-3 | TGCGCCAGCAGCCAAGATCCAGGGAAAACCTACAATGAGCAGTTCTTC | CASSQDPGKTYNEQFF
NA | NA | TRBJ2-5 | TRBV20-1 | TGCAGTGCTAGAGACGCGGTCAGCAGACTGCAAGAGACCCAGTACTTC | CSARDAVSRLQETQYF
TRBD1 | NA | TRBJ1-3 | TRBV20-1 | TGCAGTGCTACCCGGACAGGCCGAAACACCATATATTTT | CSATRTGRNTIYF
TRBD2 | few | TRBJ2-1 | TRBV7-2 | TGTGCCAGCAGCTATACTAGCGGGGGGGCTGGGGAGCAGTTCTTC | CASSYTSGGAGEQFF
NA | NA | TRBJ2-7 | TRBV5-1 | TGCGCCAGCAGCTTCGGGGTCAACATCTACGAGCAGTACTTC | CASSFGVNIYEQYF